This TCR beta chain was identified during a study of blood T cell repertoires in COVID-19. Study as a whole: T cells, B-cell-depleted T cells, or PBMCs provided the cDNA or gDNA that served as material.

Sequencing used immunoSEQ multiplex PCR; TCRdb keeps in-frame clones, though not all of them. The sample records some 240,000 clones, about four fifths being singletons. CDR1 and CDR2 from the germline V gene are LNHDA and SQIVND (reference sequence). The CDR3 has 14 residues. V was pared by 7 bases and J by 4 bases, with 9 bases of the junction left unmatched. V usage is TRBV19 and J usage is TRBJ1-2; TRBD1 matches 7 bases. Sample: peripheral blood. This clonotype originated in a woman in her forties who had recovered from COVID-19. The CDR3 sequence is CASTLGQEVYGYTF. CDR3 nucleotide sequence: TGTGCCAGTACCTTAGGACAGGAAGTCTATGGCTACACCTTC.